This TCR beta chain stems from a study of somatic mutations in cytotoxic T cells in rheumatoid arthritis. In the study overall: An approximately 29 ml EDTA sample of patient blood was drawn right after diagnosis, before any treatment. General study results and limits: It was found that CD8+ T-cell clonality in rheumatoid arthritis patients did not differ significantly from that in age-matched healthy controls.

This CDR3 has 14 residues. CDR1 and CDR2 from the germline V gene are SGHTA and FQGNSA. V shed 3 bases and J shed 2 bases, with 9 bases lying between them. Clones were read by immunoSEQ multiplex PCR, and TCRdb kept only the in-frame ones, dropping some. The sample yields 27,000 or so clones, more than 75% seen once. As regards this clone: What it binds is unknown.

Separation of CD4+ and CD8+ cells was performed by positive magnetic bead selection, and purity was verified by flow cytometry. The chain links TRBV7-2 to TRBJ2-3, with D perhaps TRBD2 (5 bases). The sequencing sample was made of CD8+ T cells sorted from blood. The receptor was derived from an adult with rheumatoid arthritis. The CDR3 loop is CASSLDSPTDTQYF. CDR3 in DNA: TGTGCCAGCAGCTTGGACTCTCCCACAGATACGCAGTATTTT. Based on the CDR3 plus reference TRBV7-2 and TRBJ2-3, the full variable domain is GAGVSQSPSNKVTEKGKDVELRCDPISGHTALYWYRQSLGQGLEFLIYFQGNSAPDKSGLPSDRFSAERTGGSVSTLTIQRTQQEDSAVYLCASSLDSPTDTQYFGPGTRLTVL.